The text below deals with one T cell receptor beta chain. This record belongs to a study of blood T cell repertoires in COVID-19. Study overall: PBMCs, B-cell-depleted T cells, or T cells were the source of the cDNA or gDNA that made up the material.

The CDR3 contains 14 residues. The junction had 5 bases not matched to a gene; V was cut back by 0 bases and J by 10 bases. The V gene's germline CDR1 is SGHDN and CDR2 FVKESK. The method was immunoSEQ multiplex PCR; TCRdb's version includes in-frame clones alone and lacks a portion of them. The sample records about 140,000 clones, around nine tenths being singletons. The sequence derives from a man aged 45-65 years with active or convalescent COVID-19. The V and J genes are TRBV14 and TRBJ1-4, with TRBD1 identical over 7 bases. Specimen: peripheral blood. The CDR3 loop reads CASSQDHQGGKLFF. The CDR3 DNA reads as TGTGCCAGCAGCCAAGATCACCAGGGGGGAAAACTGTTTTTT.